Below, 24 T cell receptor beta chains from the same sample are listed, as sequenced in a study of blood T cell repertoires in COVID-19. Here immunoSEQ multiplex PCR was the method, and the copy in TCRdb shows in-frame clones only, minus some. This table holds fewer than 200,000 clones, approximately 86% found once. Sequenced material: peripheral blood. The receptors stem from a man in his forties with active or convalescent COVID-19.

The chain links TRBV7-2 to TRBJ2-3, with D maybe TRBD2 (7 bases). The CDR3 runs to 16 residues. Germline CDR1 reads SGHTA; CDR2 reads FQGNSA. Trimming removed 5 bases from V and 2 bases from J, with 17 bases in between. The CDR3 region is CASSTPSGGATDTQYF. In DNA form, the CDR3 reads TGTGCCAGCAGCACACCCTCGGGGGGCGCCACAGATACGCAGTATTTT.

The chain employs TRBV4-2 and TRBJ1-2; D is unresolved. Germline values: CDR1 LGHNA, CDR2 YNFKEQ. The CDR3 runs to 14 residues. Trimming removed 3 bases from V and 3 bases from J, with 11 bases in between. CDR3 DNA sequence: TGTGCCAGCAGCCACATCTCTAGTGACTATGGCTACACCTTC. Protein product: CASSHISSDYGYTF.

Comments on this clone: The identical CDR3 is also encoded by other nucleotide sequences in the sample. The chain combines TRBV6-6 with TRBJ1-3; 7 bases are shared with TRBD1. The CDR3 runs to 14 residues. The V gene's germline CDR1 is MNHNY and CDR2 SVGAGI (reference sequence). Trimming at V came to 9 bases and at J to 0 bases, leaving 5 bases not matched to a gene. The CDR3 region has the DNA TGTGCCAGTAAGACAGGGTCCTCTGGAAACACCATATATTTT. As protein: CASKTGSSGNTIYF.

The chain has TRBV6-6 and TRBJ2-3, with 9 bases aligning to TRBD1. The germline V gene encodes CDR1 MNHNY and CDR2 SVGAGI (reference sequence). V gave up 8 bases and J gave up 2 bases; unmatched junction bases: 8. The CDR3 sequence is 15 residues long. CDR3 DNA: TGTGCCAGCCGAGGAGGACAGGGGACCACAGATACGCAGTATTTT. This gives the protein CASRGGQGTTDTQYF.

The gene calls are TRBV27 and TRBJ2-3; D is uncertain. This CDR3 region has 13 residues. The V end lost 4 bases, the J end lost 10 bases, and 15 bases lay between the germline ends. Germline CDR1 and CDR2: MNHEY and SMNVEV (reference sequence). This CDR3 is CASSSDNPRAQYF. The CDR3 DNA is TGTGCCAGCAGTTCAGACAACCCCAGAGCGCAGTATTTT.

The chain joins TRBV4-3 to TRBJ1-2; 7 bases agree with TRBD1. V lost 4 bases to trimming and J lost 8 bases; unmatched junction nucleotides: 7. This CDR3 comprises 13 residues. CDR1 and CDR2 from the germline V gene are LGHNA and YSLEER. This chain's CDR3 is CASSLRQGRGYTF. Here the CDR3 DNA reads TGCGCCAGCAGCCTAAGACAGGGTCGGGGCTACACCTTC.

The chain has TRBV5-4 and TRBJ1-1; D is unresolved. The CDR3 spans 13 residues. V lost 1 base and J 3 bases, leaving 7 bases between the germline ends. The V gene's germline CDR1 is SGHNT and CDR2 YYREEE (reference sequence). The CDR3 DNA reads TGTGCCAGCAGCTTGCGAGTGGACACTGAAGCTTTCTTT. As protein: CASSLRVDTEAFF. Using reference TRBV5-4 and TRBJ1-1 for the parts outside the CDR3, the full variable domain is ETGVTQSPTHLIKTRGQQVTLRCSSQSGHNTVSWYQQALGQGPQFIFQYYREEENGRGNFPPRFSGLQFPNYSSELNVNALELDDSALYLCASSLRVDTEAFFGQGTRLTVV.

The chain carries TRBV10-3 and TRBJ2-7; TRBD1 aligns across 7 bases. The CDR3 consists of 14 residues. V shed 5 bases and J 2 bases; nucleotides not matched to a gene: 6. Germline CDR1 ENHRY, CDR2 SYGVKD. CDR3 residues: CAISWGQSTYEQYF. In DNA form, the CDR3 reads TGTGCCATCAGTTGGGGACAGTCTACCTACGAGCAGTACTTC.

The rearrangement uses TRBV5-6 and TRBJ2-2; weak D call: TRBD1 (6 bases). The CDR3 has 14 amino acids. V was clipped by 1 base and J by 7 bases, with 11 bases between them. Germline CDR1 and CDR2: SGHDT and YYEEEE. CDR3 in DNA: TGTGCCAGCAGCTTGACGCAGGGGTACGGGGAGCTGTTTTTT. The encoded protein is CASSLTQGYGELFF. The full variable domain, rest sourced from reference TRBV5-6 and TRBJ2-2, is DAGVTQSPTHLIKTRGQQVTLRCSPKSGHDTVSWYQQALGQGPQFIFQYYEEEERQRGNFPDRFSGHQFPNYSSELNVNALLLGDSALYLCASSLTQGYGELFFGEGSRLTVL.

The genes are TRBV19 and TRBJ1-4; 8 bases agree with TRBD1. CDR1 and CDR2 from the germline V gene are LNHDA and SQIVND (reference sequence). CDR3 length: 15 residues. Germline trimming cut 6 bases from V and 0 bases from J; bases unmatched to any gene: 3. CDR3 bases: TGTGCCAGTAGAGGACAGGGAGCAACTAATGAAAAACTGTTTTTT. Protein sequence: CASRGQGATNEKLFF.

V and J are TRBV4-1 and TRBJ1-3, with 7 bases that match TRBD1. CDR3 length: 15 residues. The V segment lost 3 bases and the J segment 3 bases; nucleotides outside the gene matches: 5. CDR1 is MGHRA and CDR2 is YSYEKL in the germline V gene. The CDR3 loop is CASSHLGQLGNTIYF. The CDR3 nucleotides are TGCGCCAGCAGCCACCTGGGACAGCTTGGAAACACCATATATTTT.

This clone was counted a few times. The genes are TRBV27 and TRBJ1-1; D perhaps matches TRBD1 (5 bases). Germline loops: CDR1 MNHEY, CDR2 SMNVEV (reference sequence). The V and J ends lost 6 bases and 10 bases respectively, with 15 bases between them. There are 12 residues in the CDR3. The CDR3 sequence is CASRTGGLPAFF. CDR3 nucleotide sequence: TGTGCCAGCAGGACCGGGGGACTGCCAGCTTTCTTT.

The rearrangement links TRBV4-3 to TRBJ2-7; maybe TRBD2 (6 bases). The CDR3 length is 15 residues. Trimming removed 4 bases from V and 5 bases from J, with 18 bases in between. Germline V lookup: CDR1 LGHNA, CDR2 YSLEER. CDR3 nucleotides: TGCGCCAGCAGCCGCGCGGGGTCGGGGAAAGACGAGCAGTACTTC. This codes for CASSRAGSGKDEQYF.

This clone has a handful of counts. The V gene is TRBV15, the J gene TRBJ1-1, with D tentatively TRBD1 (5 bases). CDR1 and CDR2 from the germline V gene are LNHNV and YYDKDF (reference sequence). CDR3 size: 15 residues. V lost 1 base to trimming and J lost 4 bases, with 13 bases between them. CDR3 amino acids: CATSRVKGLGTEAFF. DNA for the CDR3: TGTGCCACCAGCAGAGTCAAGGGGCTGGGCACTGAAGCTTTCTTT.

The J gene is TRBJ2-5, the V gene TRBV5-6, with D unclear. There are 13 residues in the CDR3. Germline CDR1 is SGHDT and CDR2 is YYEEEE. Deletions cut 4 bases from V and 3 bases from J, with 10 bases between. CDR3 residues: CASSPESEETQYF. The DNA for the CDR3 is TGTGCCAGCAGCCCCGAGTCTGAAGAGACCCAGTACTTC. The whole variable domain, filled in from reference TRBV5-6 and TRBJ2-5, reads DAGVTQSPTHLIKTRGQQVTLRCSPKSGHDTVSWYQQALGQGPQFIFQYYEEEERQRGNFPDRFSGHQFPNYSSELNVNALLLGDSALYLCASSPESEETQYFGPGTRLLVL.

The chain couples TRBV19 to TRBJ2-5; maybe TRBD2 (5 bases). Germline V gene lookup returns CDR1 LNHDA and CDR2 SQIVND (reference sequence). Trimming removed 5 bases from V and 6 bases from J, with 13 bases in between. This CDR3 contains 13 residues. Here the CDR3 reads CASSSDWRQTQYF. CDR3 bases: TGTGCCAGTAGTTCAGACTGGAGGCAGACCCAGTACTTC.

The J gene is TRBJ2-1, the V gene TRBV2, with 13 positions matching TRBD2. With 7 bases clipped from V and 8 bases from J, the junction kept 5 bases outside the gene matches. Germline CDR1 is SNHLY and CDR2 is FYNNEI. This CDR3 is 14 amino acids long. The CDR3 spells CASTRLAGGYEQFF. The CDR3 nucleotides are TGTGCCAGCACCAGACTAGCGGGGGGCTATGAGCAGTTCTTC.

This chain links TRBV15 with TRBJ1-2; 11 bases fit TRBD1. This CDR3 has 17 residues. Losses at the gene ends were 3 bases for V and 2 bases for J; bases not matched to a gene: 8. Per germline, CDR1 LNHNV and CDR2 YYDKDF (reference sequence). The CDR3 DNA follows: TGTGCCACCAGCAGGGGTCGCGGACAGGGGGCGAACTATGGCTACACCTTC. Residues: CATSRGRGQGANYGYTF.

The gene calls are TRBV14 and TRBJ2-7, with D hard to call. Trimming left V 3 bases short and J 2 bases short, with 8 bases between. Germline lookup yields CDR1 SGHDN and CDR2 FVKESK. The CDR3 loop spans 13 amino acids. CDR3 sequence: CASSQNLPYEQYF. CDR3 in DNA: TGTGCCAGCAGCCAGAACCTACCCTACGAGCAGTACTTC.

The rearrangement uses TRBV15 and TRBJ2-1; D is uncertain. This CDR3 spans 17 amino acids. Looked up from germline, CDR1 is LNHNV and CDR2 is YYDKDF (reference sequence). Trimming shortened V by 1 base and J by 0 bases, and 13 bases separated the two germline ends. CDR3 protein: CATSRVPQISSYNEQFF. CDR3 bases: TGTGCCACCAGCAGAGTCCCACAGATTAGCTCCTACAATGAGCAGTTCTTC.

V gene TRBV6-6 combines with J gene TRBJ1-6; 7 positions match TRBD1. J lost 5 bases, V lost 2 bases, and 0 bases had no gene match. The CDR3 totals 14 residues. Germline V gene lookup returns CDR1 MNHNY and CDR2 SVGAGI (reference sequence). The chain's CDR3 is CASSYGTDNSPLHF. CDR3 nucleotides: TGTGCCAGCAGTTACGGGACAGATAATTCACCCCTCCACTTT.

CDR3 bases: TGTGCCAGCAGCACCGGGACAGGGTATCAGCCCCAGCATTTT. It encodes CASSTGTGYQPQHF. The chain couples TRBV7-9 to TRBJ1-5; 9 bases agree with TRBD1. The CDR3 has 14 amino acids. V lost 5 bases, J lost 5 bases, and 4 bases stayed unmatched. Germline V gene lookup returns CDR1 SEHNR and CDR2 FQNEAQ (reference sequence). Full variable domain (outside the CDR3, taken from reference TRBV7-9 and TRBJ1-5): DTGVSQNPRHKITKRGQNVTFRCDPISEHNRLYWYRQTLGQGPEFLTYFQNEAQLEKSRLLSDRFSAERPKGSFSTLEIQRTEQGDSAMYLCASSTGTGYQPQHFGDGTRLSIL.

The chain couples TRBV9 to TRBJ2-7, with 7 nucleotides matching TRBD1. CDR1 and CDR2 from the germline V gene are SGDLS and YYNGEE. The CDR3 length is 15 residues. J was trimmed by 3 bases and V by 4 bases; bases with no gene match: 10. The CDR3 DNA sequence: TGTGCCAGCAGCCCGAGGACAGGCCCAAGCTACGAGCAGTACTTC. Its translation is CASSPRTGPSYEQYF.

This clone has a single count. The V and J genes are TRBV2 and TRBJ2-2; 7 bases fit TRBD1. This CDR3 is 13 amino acids long. V shed 6 bases, J shed 6 bases, and the junction held 4 bases outside the gene matches. In germline, CDR1 is SNHLY, CDR2 FYNNEI. The CDR3, as DNA: TGTGCCAGCAGGGAGACAGGGCCCGGGGAGCTGTTTTTT. Encoded protein: CASRETGPGELFF.